This T cell receptor (beta chain) was obtained from a study of cytomegalovirus exposure and HLA in healthy donors. Study-level findings and limits: In the analysis, some V segments, TRBV6-2 and TRBV6-3 included, were excluded as indistinguishable. DRB1 had the most TCR associations and HLA-C the fewest, a later analysis found, with rates varying by HLA locus. Among CMV-associated TCR beta chains, most appeared HLA-restricted in a later analysis.

Amplification used 60 Vbeta primers and 13 Jbeta primers. Clones were sequenced by immunoSEQ multiplex PCR, and TCRdb holds only the in-frame ones, with some missing. Of approximately 90,000 clones in the sample, around four fifths were seen once. CDR1 and CDR2 from the germline V gene are SGDLS and YYNGEE. The CDR3 runs 14 residues. The V end lost 0 bases, the J end lost 7 bases, and 10 bases lay between the germline ends. Points on this clone: Its matching antigen is unknown.

The specimen was PBMCs. The chain recombines TRBV9 with TRBJ1-4; D is ambiguous. The TCR sequence derives from a male donor in good health and CMV-seronegative. In DNA, the CDR3 is TGTGCCAGCAGCGTAGGGATATCGGGTGAAAAACTGTTTTTT. Translating gives CASSVGISGEKLFF.